These 20 T cell receptor beta chains were all obtained from the same sample, sequenced in a study of cytotoxic CD8 clonotypes in ibrutinib-treated CLL. Profiling relied on immunoSEQ multiplex PCR, and the TCRdb table lists in-frame clones only, not all of them. The sample consists of over 200,000 clones, roughly 73% of them appearing once. The source material was PBMCs, sampled after 12 months of ibrutinib treatment. Receptors originate from a human donor with chronic lymphocytic leukemia.

This clone was detected only a few times. For the CDR3, the DNA is TGTGCCAGCAGCTACGGGACTAGAGGTCAGAATGAGCAGTTCTTC. Its protein is CASSYGTRGQNEQFF. V gene TRBV5-4 combines with J gene TRBJ2-1, with TRBD2 matching 8 bases. CDR1 and CDR2 from the germline V gene are SGHNT and YYREEE (reference sequence). The V and J ends lost 3 bases and 7 bases, in that order; junction bases with no gene match: 9. The CDR3 extends over 15 amino acids.

The rearrangement joins TRBV7-6 to TRBJ1-1; weak D call: TRBD1 (5 bases). V was shortened by 2 bases and J by 0 bases, with 10 bases between the two germline ends. The CDR3 is 15 amino acids. Germline V CDR1 and CDR2: SGHVS, FNYEAQ. Here the CDR3 reads CASSLNEGMNTEAFF. In DNA, the CDR3 is TGTGCCAGCAGCTTAAACGAGGGGATGAACACTGAAGCTTTCTTT.

V gene TRBV10-2 combines with J gene TRBJ2-7; 10 positions match TRBD1. Unmatched junction bases numbered 14, after V lost 10 bases and J lost 5 bases. The CDR3 has 15 residues. CDR1 is WSHSY, CDR2 SAAADI, per germline. CDR3 in amino acids: CATVLRDRGVDEQYF. Here the CDR3 DNA reads TGCGCCACTGTACTGAGGGACAGGGGTGTGGACGAGCAGTACTTC.

A word on this clone: Other nucleotide sequences in the sample specify the same CDR3. The chain uses TRBV9 and TRBJ1-3; D not resolved. The CDR3 contains 15 residues. The germline V gene encodes CDR1 SGDLS and CDR2 YYNGEE. V dropped 0 bases and J dropped 0 bases, with 7 bases sitting between them. CDR3 DNA: TGTGCCAGCAGCGTAGGCGGAAGCTCTGGAAACACCATATATTTT. Translation: CASSVGGSSGNTIYF.

This chain uses TRBV19 with TRBJ1-1, with unresolved D. Per the germline V gene, CDR1 is LNHDA and CDR2 is SQIVND (reference sequence). Trimming removed 9 bases from V and 5 bases from J, with 19 bases in between. There are 14 residues in the CDR3. The DNA for the CDR3 is TGTGCCAGCATGTCCGTTGGAAGGGAGACTGAAGCTTTCTTT. Translating it yields CASMSVGRETEAFF.

The chain is built from TRBV5-1 and TRBJ2-3; 7 nucleotides align to TRBD2. Germline CDR1 and CDR2: SGHRS and YFSETQ. The CDR3 is 15 residues long. Trimming removed 4 bases from V and 2 bases from J; junction bases left unmatched: 7. The CDR3: CASSGGLRNTDTQYF. CDR3 in DNA: TGCGCCAGCAGCGGGGGACTACGGAACACAGATACGCAGTATTTT.

The chain is built from TRBV7-9 and TRBJ2-2; D ambiguous. Trimming removed 5 bases from V and 4 bases from J, with 5 bases in between. Germline lookup yields CDR1 SEHNR and CDR2 FQNEAQ (reference sequence). This CDR3 spans 12 amino acids. The CDR3 DNA sequence: TGTGCCAGCAGCCCCCCCACCGGGGAGCTGTTTTTT. This gives the protein CASSPPTGELFF. Supplemented by reference TRBV7-9 and TRBJ2-2, the full variable domain reads DTGVSQNPRHKITKRGQNVTFRCDPISEHNRLYWYRQTLGQGPEFLTYFQNEAQLEKSRLLSDRFSAERPKGSFSTLEIQRTEQGDSAMYLCASSPPTGELFFGEGSRLTVL.

The rearrangement joins TRBV7-2 to TRBJ1-2, with D unclear. Germline V gives CDR1 SGHTA, CDR2 FQGNSA. CDR3 length: 13 residues. V was pared by 0 bases and J by 8 bases, with 10 bases between. The CDR3 coding sequence is TGTGCCAGCAGCTTAGCTCAACGAGACGGCTACACCTTC. Amino acid sequence: CASSLAQRDGYTF.

The V and J genes are TRBV7-8 and TRBJ1-1; D call uncertain. The CDR3 totals 15 residues. Trimming cost V 2 bases and J 1 base, with 11 bases left between them. Per germline, CDR1 SGHVS and CDR2 FQNEAQ. The CDR3 bases are TGTGCCAGCAGCTTATGGGAATCTCCGAACACTGAAGCTTTCTTT. This sequence encodes CASSLWESPNTEAFF.

CDR3 DNA: TGTGCCAGCAGAACAGGGGTTATAGCCAAAAACATTCAGTACTTC. This codes for CASRTGVIAKNIQYF. The rearrangement uses TRBV28 and TRBJ2-4, with 7 bases that match TRBD1. Germline CDR1 MDHEN, CDR2 SYDVKM. This CDR3 spans 15 amino acids. Trimming removed 6 bases from V and 0 bases from J; junction bases left unmatched: 5.

The genes are TRBV6-1 and TRBJ1-6; D gene ambiguous. Germline CDR1 is MNHNS and CDR2 is SASEGT. Trimming removed 8 bases from V and 5 bases from J, with 10 bases in between. The CDR3 totals 13 residues. For the CDR3, the DNA is TGTGCCAGCGTTCGCGGGCATAATTCACCCCTCCACTTT. This codes for CASVRGHNSPLHF.

V and J are TRBV19 and TRBJ2-7, with 8 bases lining up with TRBD1. There are 14 residues in the CDR3. In germline, CDR1 is LNHDA, CDR2 SQIVND (reference sequence). With V trimmed by 1 base and J by 6 bases, 5 bases remained unmatched. CDR3 loop: CASSIVGQGGEQYF. The CDR3 DNA reads TGTGCCAGTAGTATAGTCGGACAGGGTGGCGAGCAGTACTTC.

V gene TRBV19 combines with J gene TRBJ1-2; TRBD1 aligns across 8 bases. This CDR3 comprises 15 residues. The germline V gene encodes CDR1 LNHDA and CDR2 SQIVND (reference sequence). V lost 5 bases, J lost 4 bases, and 9 bases stayed unmatched. CDR3: CASSPRTGMTYGYTF. CDR3 nucleotides: TGTGCCAGTAGTCCTCGGACAGGGATGACCTATGGCTACACCTTC. Full variable domain (remainder filled in from reference TRBV19 and TRBJ1-2): DGGITQSPKYLFRKEGQNVTLSCEQNLNHDAMYWYRQDPGQGLRLIYYSQIVNDFQKGDIAEGYSVSREKKESFPLTVTSAQKNPTAFYLCASSPRTGMTYGYTFGSGTRLTVV.

This chain connects TRBV5-6 to TRBJ2-5, with 11 bases that match TRBD1. Germline assignment: CDR1 SGHDT and CDR2 YYEEEE. V was pared by 2 bases and J by 3 bases, with 12 bases of the junction left unmatched. The CDR3 contains 18 residues. CDR3 protein: CASSFRTGGTSGKETQYF. The CDR3 DNA reads as TGTGCCAGCAGCTTCCGGACAGGGGGCACTAGCGGAAAAGAGACCCAGTACTTC.

This chain uses TRBV6-6 with TRBJ2-7; tentative D call: TRBD2 (6 bases). This CDR3 spans 15 amino acids. V lost 4 bases to trimming and J lost 5 bases, with 18 bases between them. Looked up from germline, CDR1 is MNHNY and CDR2 is SVGAGI (reference sequence). CDR3 in amino acids: CASSSRDLGANEQYF. The CDR3 region has the DNA TGTGCCAGCAGTTCCAGGGACTTGGGCGCTAACGAGCAGTACTTC.

This chain uses TRBV5-1 with TRBJ2-7, with 9 nucleotides matching TRBD1. The CDR3 runs 14 residues. The J segment lost 2 bases and the V segment lost 3 bases, leaving 3 bases of the junction unmatched. Germline V gene sequence: CDR1 SGHRS, CDR2 YFSETQ. Here the CDR3 DNA reads TGCGCCAGCAGCTCGGGACAGGGAGCCTACGAGCAGTACTTC. Protein product: CASSSGQGAYEQYF.

The V and J genes are TRBV5-6 and TRBJ2-3; no reliable D call. The CDR3 is 11 residues long. The V and J ends lost 4 bases and 4 bases respectively, with 4 bases between them. From germline, CDR1 is SGHDT and CDR2 YYEEEE. CDR3 sequence reads: CASSPPDTQYF. As DNA, the CDR3 is TGTGCCAGCAGCCCCCCAGATACGCAGTATTTT. The full variable domain, in which reference TRBV5-6 and TRBJ2-3 provide the parts outside the CDR3, is DAGVTQSPTHLIKTRGQQVTLRCSPKSGHDTVSWYQQALGQGPQFIFQYYEEEERQRGNFPDRFSGHQFPNYSSELNVNALLLGDSALYLCASSPPDTQYFGPGTRLTVL.

This chain joins TRBV2 and TRBJ1-1; TRBD1 matches at 7 bases. The CDR3 has 12 residues. Germline CDR1 SNHLY, CDR2 FYNNEI. J was trimmed by 6 bases and V by 9 bases; bases with no gene match: 7. In DNA, the CDR3 is TGTGCCAGTGACAGGGAAATTGCTGAAGCTTTCTTT. Translated: CASDREIAEAFF.

This chain connects TRBV2 to TRBJ2-7; D is unclear. Germline CDR1 is SNHLY and CDR2 is FYNNEI. The CDR3 has 15 residues. Deletions cut 1 base from V and 1 base from J, with 11 bases between. The CDR3 protein is CASSEELGSSYEQYF. The CDR3 DNA reads as TGTGCCAGCAGTGAAGAGTTGGGGTCTTCCTACGAGCAGTACTTC.

The V gene is TRBV18, the J gene TRBJ2-3; D gene uncertain. This CDR3 is 15 amino acids long. CDR1 is KGHSH and CDR2 is LQKENI in the germline V gene. V was cut by 2 bases and J by 4 bases, with 13 bases left in between. The CDR3 loop reads CASSPKSILADTQYF. The CDR3 DNA reads as TGTGCCAGCTCACCAAAATCGATACTGGCAGATACGCAGTATTTT.